This TCR beta chain comes out of a study of CD8 T cells in ankylosing spondylitis. Losses at the gene ends were 5 bases for V and 6 bases for J; bases not matched to a gene: 8. CDR1 and CDR2 (germline): SEHNR, FQNEAQ (reference sequence). The CDR3 consists of 15 residues. General observations from the study: Clones linked to the disease showed a CD8+ phenotype. They occurred at relatively low frequencies in peripheral blood. Disease-linked clones reportedly showed significant enrichment in matched ankylosing spondylitis synovial fluid.

About this clonotype itself: Its antigen is unknown.

One entry per CDR3 protein results from TCRdb running MiXCR on the 5' RACE reads. The data show a few hundred thousand distinct CDR3 sequences, with approximately 22% seen just once and about an eighth held by the top ten. Material for sequencing was blood, either unsorted or a sorted T cell fraction (not recorded which). The TCR was taken from a male donor with ankylosing spondylitis or in good health (not recorded which). The genes are TRBV7-9 and TRBJ2-2, with 8 bases aligning to TRBD2. The CDR3 sequence is CASSPRVAGPGELFF. The DNA of the CDR3 is TGTGCCAGCAGCCCGAGAGTAGCGGGGCCCGGGGAGCTGTTTTTT.